The TCR beta chain described here comes from a study of shared clonotypes between healthy human individuals (dated by TCRdb to 2020 to 2021). For context, the study as a whole: Three men and a couple of women, aged 18 to 49 years, made up the cohort. Libraries were prepared and TCR repertoires were sequenced by different laboratories using diverse techniques, in order to increase sequencing depth and limit assay-specific biases. Per donor, three plates each were used for CD4 naive and CD4 memory, two for CD8 naive, and one for CD8 memory. The study deeply sequenced blood TCR repertoires of about 5 healthy adults to estimate repertoire size and the extent of clonotype sharing between individuals. Between about 0.8 and 9 billion PBMCs per donor were obtained by leukapheresis. Overall study results and their limits: Sharing across a few donors was observed for 4.5% to 6.5% of naive CD4, under 4% of naive CD8, 2% to 2.5% of memory CD4, and around 0.4% of memory CD8 clonotypes. Compared with non-shared clonotypes, clonotypes shared by all four sorted-subset donors had higher generation probabilities. Naive subsets generally had larger estimated clonotype richness than memory subsets did. Pairwise subsampling led to the expectation that sequencing depth would affect the degree of clonotype sharing among donors. Incomplete sequencing was indicated by rarefaction of sorted-subset datasets, despite the large sequencing depth. Sampling was limited to blood, and TCR repertoires in tissue likely differ from TCR repertoires in blood. Because the study included a small number of donors, the genetic and exposure-history diversity represented was limited.

TCR CDR3 regions were amplified from genomic DNA by multiplex PCR using the deep immunoSEQ assay. For each cell subset, the extracted genomic DNA was distributed evenly across all wells of several immunoSEQ 96-well plates, and each plate served as one replicate. For sorted subsets, about 200 ng genomic DNA, equal to 25,000 to 35,000 T cell genomes, was loaded into each replicate PCR. Purified libraries were measured with a Qubit 3.0 fluorometer, size-checked on a Bioanalyzer 2100, and measured again with the KAPA Library Quantification kit. Each immunoSEQ 96-well plate was sequenced on its own single-read 150-cycle Illumina NextSeq 550 flow cell. Per the original workflow: Because the immunoSEQ output held only junctional sequences and lacked quality scores, the filtering could not match the filtering applied to full-length reads. To assign V/J genes and CDR3, sequences were annotated against IMGT germline references using PyIR, a Python wrapper for IgBLAST v1.9. Reads with weak V/J assignments (E-value above 1e-6), missing CDR3, stop codons, out-of-frame junctions, or ambiguous translated residues were removed. V3J clonotypes were defined as sequences sharing an identical inferred V gene, J gene, and CDR3 amino acid sequence. Percentage overlap between repertoires was computed as shared unique clonotypes divided by the size of the smaller repertoire. Repertoire richness was assessed with RTK rarefaction, the Chao1 estimator, and Recon v2.1 estimates of unobserved clonotypes. Generation probabilities were computed with OLGA for all TCRbeta clonotypes obtained by the gDNA method from a handful of donors. The immuneACCESS repertoire file appears here via TCRdb, limited to in-frame rearrangements. These files lack a portion of the clones; in checked studies, under half of the deficit traces to unresolved V genes, and the cause of the others is not known. V, J and clone size are taken as reported in that table, and D and trimming were inferred from the DNA itself. The sample contains about 600,000 clones, 95% to 98% of them found a single time. Clones ranked in the top ten supply 0.045% to 0.06% of the sample.

The germline V gene yields MDHEN for CDR1 and SYDVKM for CDR2. V drops 3 bases and J drops 3 bases, leaving 15 bases in between. The CDR3 runs 16 residues from the cysteine to the phenylalanine. Left in the record is the CDR3 DNA by itself, 48 bases read in frame from the first base. A note on this clone: The clone's antigen remains unknown. It has no much larger one-base neighbor in the sample; base qualities were not kept.

The donors were healthy, HIV-negative adults with no recently reported acute infections or vaccinations. Only Caucasian adults living in Nashville, Tennessee, USA were represented among the donors. CD4+ T cells were enriched through magnetic negative selection, after which naive cells were positively selected on CD45RA and the remaining negative fraction served as the memory subset. Blood was collected by leukapheresis, and PBMCs were isolated by Ficoll-Histopaque density gradient centrifugation and then cryopreserved in liquid nitrogen vapor phase. Purity and quantity of every magnetically sorted T cell population were checked by analytical flow cytometry. From each sorted fraction, genomic DNA was isolated and quantified by UV absorbance on a Nanodrop 2000c.

This clonotype originated in a woman in her thirties in good health. The rearrangement joined TRBV28 to TRBJ2-4; the D segment may tentatively be TRBD1 or TRBD2, each giving 5 matched bases. The sequencing sample was made of naive CD4+ T cells sorted from blood. According to the study, the label for this sample's cell subset or site signals: CD45RA+ positively selected. The DNA reads as follows: TGTGCCAGCAGTTTGGCCGGGTTTGGGGGCAAAAACATTCAGTACTTC. This is translated as CASSLAGFGGKNIQYF.